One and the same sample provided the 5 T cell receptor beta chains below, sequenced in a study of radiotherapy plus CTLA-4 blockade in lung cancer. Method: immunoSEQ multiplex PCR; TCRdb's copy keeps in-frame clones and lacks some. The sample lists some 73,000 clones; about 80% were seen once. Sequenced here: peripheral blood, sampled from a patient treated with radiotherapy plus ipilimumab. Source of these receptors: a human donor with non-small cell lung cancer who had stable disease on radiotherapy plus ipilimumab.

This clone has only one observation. CDR3 DNA: TGTGCCTGGAGGGGGAATGAGGGAAAACTGTTTTTT. This translates into CAWRGNEGKLFF. This chain joins TRBV30 and TRBJ1-4; D not resolved. Trimming stripped 3 bases from V and 10 bases from J, with 12 bases between. The CDR3 runs 12 residues. Germline CDR1 and CDR2: GTSNPN and SVGIG (reference sequence).

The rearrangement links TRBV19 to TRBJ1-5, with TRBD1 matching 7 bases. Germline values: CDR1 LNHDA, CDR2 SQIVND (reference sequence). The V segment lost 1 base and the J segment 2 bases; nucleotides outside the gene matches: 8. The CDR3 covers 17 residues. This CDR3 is CASSIGTGAVGNQPQHF. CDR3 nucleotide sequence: TGTGCCAGTAGTATAGGTACAGGGGCTGTGGGCAATCAGCCCCAGCATTTT.

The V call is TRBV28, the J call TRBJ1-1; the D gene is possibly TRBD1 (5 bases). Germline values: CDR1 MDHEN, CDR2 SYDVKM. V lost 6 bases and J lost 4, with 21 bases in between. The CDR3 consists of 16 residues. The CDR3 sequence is CASRRQGLRRITEAFF. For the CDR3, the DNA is TGTGCCAGCAGACGGCAGGGTCTGAGAAGAATCACTGAAGCTTTCTTT.

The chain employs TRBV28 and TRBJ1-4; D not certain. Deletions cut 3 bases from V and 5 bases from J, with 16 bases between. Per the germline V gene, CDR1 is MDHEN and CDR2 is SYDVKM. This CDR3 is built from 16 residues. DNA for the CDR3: TGTGCCAGCAGTTTTTGGGATAGAGGAGAAAATGAAAAACTGTTTTTT. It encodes CASSFWDRGENEKLFF.

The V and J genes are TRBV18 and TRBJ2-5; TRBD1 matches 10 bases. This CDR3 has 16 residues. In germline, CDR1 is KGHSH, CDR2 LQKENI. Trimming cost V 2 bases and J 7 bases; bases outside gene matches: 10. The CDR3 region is CASSPSPGQGSGTQYF. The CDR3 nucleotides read TGTGCCAGCTCACCATCGCCGGGACAGGGGTCCGGGACCCAGTACTTC.